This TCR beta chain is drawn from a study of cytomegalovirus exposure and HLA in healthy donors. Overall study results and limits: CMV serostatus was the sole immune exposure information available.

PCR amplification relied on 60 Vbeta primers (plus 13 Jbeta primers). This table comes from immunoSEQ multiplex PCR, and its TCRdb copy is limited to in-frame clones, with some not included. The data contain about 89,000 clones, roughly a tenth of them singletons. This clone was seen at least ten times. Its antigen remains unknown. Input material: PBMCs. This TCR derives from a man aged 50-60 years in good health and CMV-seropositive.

CDR3 sequence: CASSLEGTGFEKLFF. CDR3 sequence (DNA): TGTGCCAGCAGCTTGGAGGGGACAGGGTTTGAAAAACTGTTTTTT. The rearrangement joins TRBV5-8 to TRBJ1-4; 9 positions agree with TRBD1. This CDR3 comprises 15 residues. The ends lost 0 bases at V and 7 bases at J; junction bases unmatched: 4. Germline V lookup: CDR1 SGHTS, CDR2 YDEGEE.